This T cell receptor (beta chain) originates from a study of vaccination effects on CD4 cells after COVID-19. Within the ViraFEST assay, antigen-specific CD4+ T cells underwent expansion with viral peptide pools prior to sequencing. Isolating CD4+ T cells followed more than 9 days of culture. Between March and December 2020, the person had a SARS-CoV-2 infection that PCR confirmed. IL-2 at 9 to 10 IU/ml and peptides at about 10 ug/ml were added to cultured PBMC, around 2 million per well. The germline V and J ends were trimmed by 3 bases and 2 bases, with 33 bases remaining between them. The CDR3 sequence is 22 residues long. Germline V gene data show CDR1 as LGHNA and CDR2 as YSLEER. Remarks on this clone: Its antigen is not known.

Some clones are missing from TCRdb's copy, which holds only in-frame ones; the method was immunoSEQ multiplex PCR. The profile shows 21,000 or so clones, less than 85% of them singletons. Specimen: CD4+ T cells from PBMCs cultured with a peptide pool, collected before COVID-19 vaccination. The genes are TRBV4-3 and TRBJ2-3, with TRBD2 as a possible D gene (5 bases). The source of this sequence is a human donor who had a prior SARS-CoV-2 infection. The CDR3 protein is CASSQVAGLASPTQSYTDTQYF. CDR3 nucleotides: TGCGCCAGCAGCCAGGTTGCGGGTTTGGCTAGCCCCACACAAAGTTACACAGATACGCAGTATTTT.